This section outlines one TCR beta chain sequence together with its context. Germline V lookup: CDR1 DFQATT, CDR2 SNEGSKA (reference sequence). Between the trimmed V and J ends, which lost 0 bases and 3 bases, there was a span of 11 bases. This CDR3 has 14 amino acids. This sample was taken from a study of blood T cells in healthy people across ages. Then a second PCR, running roughly 7 to 11 cycles, was carried out with a sample-barcoded 5' primer and a J-beta primer mix. TCRdb re-called the 5' RACE reads with MiXCR, one entry per CDR3 protein. The sample includes hundreds of thousands of distinct CDR3 sequences, about 25% seen only once; the top ten take 8% to 10%. In addition, the sample was reused for a study of T cells of mothers and their children.

The sequencing input was blood. This clonotype was sampled from a boy between 5 and 17 years old in good health. The chain carries TRBV20-1 and TRBJ2-5; D gene ambiguous. CDR3 loop: CSAREFRPKETQYF. In DNA form, the CDR3 reads TGCAGTGCTAGAGAATTTAGGCCCAAAGAGACCCAGTACTTC.